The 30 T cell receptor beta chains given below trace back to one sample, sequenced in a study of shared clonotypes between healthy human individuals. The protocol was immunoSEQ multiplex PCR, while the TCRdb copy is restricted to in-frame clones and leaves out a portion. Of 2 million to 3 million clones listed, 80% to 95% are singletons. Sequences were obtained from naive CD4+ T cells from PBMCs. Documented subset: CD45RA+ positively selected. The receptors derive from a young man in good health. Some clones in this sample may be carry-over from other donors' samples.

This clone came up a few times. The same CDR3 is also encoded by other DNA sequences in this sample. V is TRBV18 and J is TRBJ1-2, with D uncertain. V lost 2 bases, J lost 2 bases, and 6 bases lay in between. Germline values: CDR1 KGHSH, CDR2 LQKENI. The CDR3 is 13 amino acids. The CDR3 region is CASSPAGNYGYTF. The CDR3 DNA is TGTGCCAGCTCACCAGCCGGGAACTATGGCTACACCTTC. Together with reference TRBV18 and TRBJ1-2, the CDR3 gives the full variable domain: NAGVMQNPRHLVRRRGQEARLRCSPMKGHSHVYWYRQLPEEGLKFMVYLQKENIIDESGMPKERFSAEFPKEGPSILRIQQVVRGDSAAYFCASSPAGNYGYTFGSGTRLTVV.

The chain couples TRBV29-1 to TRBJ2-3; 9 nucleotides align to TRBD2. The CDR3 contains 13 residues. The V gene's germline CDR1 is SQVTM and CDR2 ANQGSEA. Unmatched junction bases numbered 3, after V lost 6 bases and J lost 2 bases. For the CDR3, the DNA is TGCAGCGTCGGACTAGCGATCACAGATACGCAGTATTTT. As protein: CSVGLAITDTQYF.

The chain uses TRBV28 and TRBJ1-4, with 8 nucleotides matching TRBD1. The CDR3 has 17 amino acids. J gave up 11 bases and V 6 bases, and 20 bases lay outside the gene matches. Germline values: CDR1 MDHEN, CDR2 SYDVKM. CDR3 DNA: TGTGCCAGCAGAAACATTCCCGGGACAGGAAGAAATGTTAAACTGTTTTTT. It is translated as CASRNIPGTGRNVKLFF.

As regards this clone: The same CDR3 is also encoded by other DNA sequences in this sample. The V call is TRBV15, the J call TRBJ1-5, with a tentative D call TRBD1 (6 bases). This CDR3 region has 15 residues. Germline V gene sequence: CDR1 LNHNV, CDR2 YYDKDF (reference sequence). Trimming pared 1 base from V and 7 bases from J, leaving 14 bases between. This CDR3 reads CATSRGNREGQPQHF. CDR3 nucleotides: TGTGCCACCAGCAGAGGGAACAGGGAGGGACAGCCCCAGCATTTT.

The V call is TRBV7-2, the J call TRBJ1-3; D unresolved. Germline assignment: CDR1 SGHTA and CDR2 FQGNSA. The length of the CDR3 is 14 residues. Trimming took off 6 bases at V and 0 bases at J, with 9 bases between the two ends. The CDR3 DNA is TGTGCCAGCAGAAGCCAAAGCTCTGGAAACACCATATATTTT. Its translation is CASRSQSSGNTIYF.

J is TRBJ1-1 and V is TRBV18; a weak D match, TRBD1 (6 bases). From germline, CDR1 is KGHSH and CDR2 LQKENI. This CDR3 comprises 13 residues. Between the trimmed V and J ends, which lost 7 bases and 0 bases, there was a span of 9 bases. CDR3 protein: CASYQGLNTEAFF. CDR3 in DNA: TGTGCCAGCTACCAGGGGTTGAACACTGAAGCTTTCTTT.

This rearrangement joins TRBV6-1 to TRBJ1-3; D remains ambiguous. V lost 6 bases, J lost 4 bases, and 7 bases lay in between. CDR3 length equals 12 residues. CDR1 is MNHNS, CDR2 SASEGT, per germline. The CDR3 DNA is TGTGCCAGCAGCATCACGGGAAACACCATATATTTT. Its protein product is CASSITGNTIYF.

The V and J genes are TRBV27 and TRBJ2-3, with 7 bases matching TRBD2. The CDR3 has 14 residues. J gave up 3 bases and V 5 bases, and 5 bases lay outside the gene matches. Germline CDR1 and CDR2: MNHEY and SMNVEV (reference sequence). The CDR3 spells CASSVTGRTDTQYF. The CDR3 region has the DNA TGTGCCAGCAGTGTTACCGGGAGGACAGATACGCAGTATTTT.

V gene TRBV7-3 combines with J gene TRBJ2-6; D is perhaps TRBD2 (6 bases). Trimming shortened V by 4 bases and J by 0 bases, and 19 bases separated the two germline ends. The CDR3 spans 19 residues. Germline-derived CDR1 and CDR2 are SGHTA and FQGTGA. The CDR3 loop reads CASSWRAGALTSGANVLTF. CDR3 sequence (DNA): TGTGCCAGCAGCTGGAGGGCAGGAGCCCTCACCTCTGGGGCCAACGTCCTGACTTTC.

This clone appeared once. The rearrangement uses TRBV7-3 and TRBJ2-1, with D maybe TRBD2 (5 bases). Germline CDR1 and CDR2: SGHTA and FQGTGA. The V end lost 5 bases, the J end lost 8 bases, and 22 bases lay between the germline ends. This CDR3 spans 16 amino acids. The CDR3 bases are TGTGCCAGCAGCCCCCGGGCTAGCCTTACTGGGGATGAGCAGTTCTTC. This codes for CASSPRASLTGDEQFF. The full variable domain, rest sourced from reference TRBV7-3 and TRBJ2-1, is GAGVSQTPSNKVTEKGKYVELRCDPISGHTALYWYRQSLGQGPEFLIYFQGTGAADDSGLPNDRFFAVRPEGSVSTLKIQRTERGDSAVYLCASSPRASLTGDEQFFGPGTRLTVL.

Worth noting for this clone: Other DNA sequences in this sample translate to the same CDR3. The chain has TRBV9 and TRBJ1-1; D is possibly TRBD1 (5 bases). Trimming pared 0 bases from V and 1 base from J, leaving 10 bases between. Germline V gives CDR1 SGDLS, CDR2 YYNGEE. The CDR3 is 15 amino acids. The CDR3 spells CASSVVGQTNTEAFF. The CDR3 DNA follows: TGTGCCAGCAGCGTAGTGGGGCAGACGAACACTGAAGCTTTCTTT.

This CDR3 is CASSSGIRGPGNTIYF. As DNA, the CDR3 is TGTGCCAGCAGCTCTGGAATCAGGGGGCCAGGAAACACCATATATTTT. V gene TRBV28 combines with J gene TRBJ1-3, with TRBD1 matching 8 bases. This CDR3 spans 16 amino acids. V gave up 6 bases and J gave up 4 bases; unmatched junction bases: 11. In germline, CDR1 is MDHEN, CDR2 SYDVKM.

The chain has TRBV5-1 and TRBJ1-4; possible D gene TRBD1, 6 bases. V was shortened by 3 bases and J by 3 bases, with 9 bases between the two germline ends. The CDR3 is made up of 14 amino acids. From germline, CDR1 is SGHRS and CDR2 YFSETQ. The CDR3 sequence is CASSWDNPNEKLFF. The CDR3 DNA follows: TGCGCCAGCAGCTGGGACAATCCTAATGAAAAACTGTTTTTT.

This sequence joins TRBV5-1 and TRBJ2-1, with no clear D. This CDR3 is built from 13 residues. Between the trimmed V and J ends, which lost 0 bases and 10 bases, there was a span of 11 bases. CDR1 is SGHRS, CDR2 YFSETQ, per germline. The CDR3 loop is CASSLEADIEQFF. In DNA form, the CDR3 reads TGCGCCAGCAGCTTGGAGGCGGATATCGAGCAGTTCTTC.

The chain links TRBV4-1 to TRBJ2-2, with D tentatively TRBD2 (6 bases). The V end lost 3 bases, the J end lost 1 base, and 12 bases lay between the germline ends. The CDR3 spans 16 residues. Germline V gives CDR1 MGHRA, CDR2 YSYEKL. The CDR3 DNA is TGCGCCAGCAGCCAGGCGGGACTCCTGAACACCGGGGAGCTGTTTTTT. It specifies CASSQAGLLNTGELFF.

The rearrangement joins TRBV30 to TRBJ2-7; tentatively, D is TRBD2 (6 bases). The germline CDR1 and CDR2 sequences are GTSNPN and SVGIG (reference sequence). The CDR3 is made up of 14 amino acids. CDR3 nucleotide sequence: TGTGCACGCAGCCACGGGGGAAGCTCCTACGAGCAGTACTTC. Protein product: CARSHGGSSYEQYF.

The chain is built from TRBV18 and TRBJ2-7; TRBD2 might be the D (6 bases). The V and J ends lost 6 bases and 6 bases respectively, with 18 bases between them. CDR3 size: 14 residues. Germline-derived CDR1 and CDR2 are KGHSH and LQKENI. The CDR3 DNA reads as TGTGCCAGCTCCCCCACATGGGGGGTGGGCGAGCAGTACTTC. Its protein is CASSPTWGVGEQYF.

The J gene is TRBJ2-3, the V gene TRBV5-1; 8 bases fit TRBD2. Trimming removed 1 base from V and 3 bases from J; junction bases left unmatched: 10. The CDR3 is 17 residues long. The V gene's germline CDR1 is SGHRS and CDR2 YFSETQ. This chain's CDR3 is CASSLFGRAVETDTQYF. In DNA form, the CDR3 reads TGCGCCAGCAGCTTGTTCGGGAGGGCCGTAGAGACAGATACGCAGTATTTT.

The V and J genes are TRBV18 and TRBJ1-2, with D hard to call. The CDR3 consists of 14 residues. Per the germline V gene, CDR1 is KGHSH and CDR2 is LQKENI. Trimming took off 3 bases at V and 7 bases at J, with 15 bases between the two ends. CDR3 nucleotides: TGTGCCAGCTCACCTACGCAGGCCGACGTTGGCTACACCTTC. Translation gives CASSPTQADVGYTF.

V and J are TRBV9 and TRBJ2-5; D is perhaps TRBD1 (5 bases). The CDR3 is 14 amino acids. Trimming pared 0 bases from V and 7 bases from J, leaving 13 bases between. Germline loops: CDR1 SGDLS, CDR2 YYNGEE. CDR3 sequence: CASSVGAAQGTQYF. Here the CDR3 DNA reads TGTGCCAGCAGCGTAGGGGCAGCCCAGGGGACCCAGTACTTC.

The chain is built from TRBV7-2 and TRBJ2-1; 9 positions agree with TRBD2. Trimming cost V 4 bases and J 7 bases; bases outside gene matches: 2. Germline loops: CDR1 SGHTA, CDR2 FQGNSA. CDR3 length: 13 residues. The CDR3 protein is CASSYLAGNEQFF. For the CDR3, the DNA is TGTGCCAGCAGCTATCTAGCGGGAAATGAGCAGTTCTTC.

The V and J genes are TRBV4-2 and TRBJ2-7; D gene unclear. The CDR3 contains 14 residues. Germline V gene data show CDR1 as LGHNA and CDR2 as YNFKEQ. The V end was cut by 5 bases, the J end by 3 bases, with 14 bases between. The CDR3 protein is CASSVTGSNYEQYF. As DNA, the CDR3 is TGTGCCAGCAGCGTCACTGGATCTAACTACGAGCAGTACTTC.

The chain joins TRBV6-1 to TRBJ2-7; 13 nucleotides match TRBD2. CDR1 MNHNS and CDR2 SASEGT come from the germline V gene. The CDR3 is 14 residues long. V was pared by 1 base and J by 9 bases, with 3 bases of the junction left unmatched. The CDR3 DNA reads TGTGCCAGCAGTGAAGGGACTAGCGGGAGAGTGCAGTACTTC. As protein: CASSEGTSGRVQYF.

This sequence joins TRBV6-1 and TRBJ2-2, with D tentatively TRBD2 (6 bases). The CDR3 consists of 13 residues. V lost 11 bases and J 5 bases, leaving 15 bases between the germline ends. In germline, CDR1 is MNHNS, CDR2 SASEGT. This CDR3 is CAAASANTGELFF. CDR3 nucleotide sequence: TGTGCCGCGGCTAGCGCCAATACCGGGGAGCTGTTTTTT.

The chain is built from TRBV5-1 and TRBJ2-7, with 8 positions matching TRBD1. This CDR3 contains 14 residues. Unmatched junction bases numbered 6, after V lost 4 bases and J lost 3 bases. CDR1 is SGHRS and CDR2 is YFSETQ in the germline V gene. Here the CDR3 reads CASSERTGSYEQYF. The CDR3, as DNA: TGCGCCAGCAGCGAAAGGACAGGGAGCTACGAGCAGTACTTC.

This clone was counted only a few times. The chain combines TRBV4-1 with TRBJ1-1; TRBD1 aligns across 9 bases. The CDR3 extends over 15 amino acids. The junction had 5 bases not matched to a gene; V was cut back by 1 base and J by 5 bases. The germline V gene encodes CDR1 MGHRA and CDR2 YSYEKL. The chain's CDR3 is CASSQVGTGRTEAFF. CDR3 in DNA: TGCGCCAGCAGCCAAGTCGGGACAGGGAGGACTGAAGCTTTCTTT.

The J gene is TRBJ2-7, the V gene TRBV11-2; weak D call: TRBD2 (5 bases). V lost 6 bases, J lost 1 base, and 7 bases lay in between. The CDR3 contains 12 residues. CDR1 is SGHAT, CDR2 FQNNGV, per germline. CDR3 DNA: TGTGCCAGCAGGGAGGAGTCCTACGAGCAGTACTTC. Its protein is CASREESYEQYF. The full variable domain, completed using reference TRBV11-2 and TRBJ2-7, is EAGVAQSPRYKIIEKRQSVAFWCNPISGHATLYWYQQILGQGPKLLIQFQNNGVVDDSQLPKDRFSAERLKGVDSTLKIQPAKLEDSAVYLCASREESYEQYFGPGTRLTVT.

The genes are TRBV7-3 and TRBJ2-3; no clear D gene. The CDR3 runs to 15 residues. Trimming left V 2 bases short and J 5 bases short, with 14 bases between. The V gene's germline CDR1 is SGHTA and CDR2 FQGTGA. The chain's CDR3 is CASSLVGGGKDTQYF. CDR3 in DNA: TGTGCCAGCAGCTTAGTCGGCGGTGGTAAAGATACGCAGTATTTT.

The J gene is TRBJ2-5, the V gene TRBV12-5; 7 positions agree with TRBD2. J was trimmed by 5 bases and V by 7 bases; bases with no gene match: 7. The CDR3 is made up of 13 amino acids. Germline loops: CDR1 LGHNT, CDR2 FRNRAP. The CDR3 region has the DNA TGTGCTAGTGCCCCGGGCGGGGGTGAGACCCAGTACTTC. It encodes CASAPGGGETQYF.

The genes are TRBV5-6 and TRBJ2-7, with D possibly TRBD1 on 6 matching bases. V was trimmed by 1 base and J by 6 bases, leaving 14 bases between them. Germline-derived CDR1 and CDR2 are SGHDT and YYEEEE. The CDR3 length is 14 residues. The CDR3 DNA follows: TGTGCCAGCAGCTTGTGGATAACAGGGAGCGAGCAGTACTTC. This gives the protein CASSLWITGSEQYF.